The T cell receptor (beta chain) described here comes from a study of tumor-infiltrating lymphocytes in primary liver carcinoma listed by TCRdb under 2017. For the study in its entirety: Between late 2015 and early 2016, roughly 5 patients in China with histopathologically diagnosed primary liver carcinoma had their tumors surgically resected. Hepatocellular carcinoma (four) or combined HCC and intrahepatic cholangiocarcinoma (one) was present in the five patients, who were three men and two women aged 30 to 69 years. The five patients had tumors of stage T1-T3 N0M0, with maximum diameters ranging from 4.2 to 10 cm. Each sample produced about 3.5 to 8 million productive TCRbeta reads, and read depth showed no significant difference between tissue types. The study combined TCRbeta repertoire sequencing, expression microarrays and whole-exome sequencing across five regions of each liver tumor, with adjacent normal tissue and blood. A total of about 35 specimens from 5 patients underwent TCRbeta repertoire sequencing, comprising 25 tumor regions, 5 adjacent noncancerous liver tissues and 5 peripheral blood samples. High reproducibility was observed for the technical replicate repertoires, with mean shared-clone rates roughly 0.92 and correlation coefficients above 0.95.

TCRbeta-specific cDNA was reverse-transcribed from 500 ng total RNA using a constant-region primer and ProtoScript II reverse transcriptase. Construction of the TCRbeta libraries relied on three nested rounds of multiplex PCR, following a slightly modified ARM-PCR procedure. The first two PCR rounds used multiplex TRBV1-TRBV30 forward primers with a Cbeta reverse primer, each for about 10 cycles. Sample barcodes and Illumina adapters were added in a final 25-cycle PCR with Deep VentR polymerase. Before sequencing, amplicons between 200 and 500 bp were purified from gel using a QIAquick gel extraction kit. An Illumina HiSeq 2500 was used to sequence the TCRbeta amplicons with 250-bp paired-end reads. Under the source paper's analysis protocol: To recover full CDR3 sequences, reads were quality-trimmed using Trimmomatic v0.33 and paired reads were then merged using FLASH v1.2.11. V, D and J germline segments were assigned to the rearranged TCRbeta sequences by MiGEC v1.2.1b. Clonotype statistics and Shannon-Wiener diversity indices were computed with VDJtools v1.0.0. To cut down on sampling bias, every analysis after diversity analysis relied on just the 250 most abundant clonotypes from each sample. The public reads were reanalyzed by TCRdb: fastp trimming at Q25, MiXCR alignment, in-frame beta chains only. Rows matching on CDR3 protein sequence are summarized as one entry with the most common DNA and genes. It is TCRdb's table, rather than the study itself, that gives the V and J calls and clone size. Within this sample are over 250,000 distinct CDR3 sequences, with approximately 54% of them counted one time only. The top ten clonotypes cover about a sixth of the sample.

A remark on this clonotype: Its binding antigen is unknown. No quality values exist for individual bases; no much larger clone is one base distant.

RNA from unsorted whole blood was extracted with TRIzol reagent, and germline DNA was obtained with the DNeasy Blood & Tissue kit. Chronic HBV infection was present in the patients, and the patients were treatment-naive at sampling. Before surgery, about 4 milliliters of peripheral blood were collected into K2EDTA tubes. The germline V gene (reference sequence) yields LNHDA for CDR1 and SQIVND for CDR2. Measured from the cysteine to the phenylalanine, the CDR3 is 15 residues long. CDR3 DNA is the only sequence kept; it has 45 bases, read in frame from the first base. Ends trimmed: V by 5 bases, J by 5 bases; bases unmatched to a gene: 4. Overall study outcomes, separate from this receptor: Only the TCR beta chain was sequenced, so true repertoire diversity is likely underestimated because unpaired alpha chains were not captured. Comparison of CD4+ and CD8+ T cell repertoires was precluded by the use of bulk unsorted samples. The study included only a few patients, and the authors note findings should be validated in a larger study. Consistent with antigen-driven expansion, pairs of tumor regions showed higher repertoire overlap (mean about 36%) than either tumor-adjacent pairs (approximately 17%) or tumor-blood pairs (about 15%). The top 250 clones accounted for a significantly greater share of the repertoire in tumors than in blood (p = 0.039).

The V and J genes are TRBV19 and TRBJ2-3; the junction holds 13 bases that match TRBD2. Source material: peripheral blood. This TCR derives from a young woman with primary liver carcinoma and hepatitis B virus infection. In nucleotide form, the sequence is TGTGCCAGTAGTCCGGGACTAGCGGGAATAGATACGCAGTATTTT. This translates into CASSPGLAGIDTQYF.